The entry that follows covers one T cell receptor (beta chain) sequence. This sample is part of a study of OX40 agonist ivuxolimab in advanced cancers. Germline assignment: CDR1 KGHSH and CDR2 LQKENI. J gave up 4 bases and V 6 bases, and 6 bases lay outside the gene matches. CDR3 size: 14 residues. Repertoires were generated with immunoSEQ multiplex PCR, while TCRdb's copy carries only in-frame clones and drops some. The table records about 49,000 clones, around nine tenths of them present only once. The clonotype originates from an adult with an advanced solid tumor such as melanoma, head and neck, liver or kidney cancer. The rearrangement links TRBV18 to TRBJ2-7; 10 bases map to TRBD1. The starting material was CD4+ or CD8+ T cells sorted from blood, obtained in a trial of the OX40 agonist ivuxolimab. CDR3 sequence (DNA): TGTGCCAGCTCGCGGACGGGACAGGGGTACGAGCAGTACTTC. This encodes CASSRTGQGYEQYF.